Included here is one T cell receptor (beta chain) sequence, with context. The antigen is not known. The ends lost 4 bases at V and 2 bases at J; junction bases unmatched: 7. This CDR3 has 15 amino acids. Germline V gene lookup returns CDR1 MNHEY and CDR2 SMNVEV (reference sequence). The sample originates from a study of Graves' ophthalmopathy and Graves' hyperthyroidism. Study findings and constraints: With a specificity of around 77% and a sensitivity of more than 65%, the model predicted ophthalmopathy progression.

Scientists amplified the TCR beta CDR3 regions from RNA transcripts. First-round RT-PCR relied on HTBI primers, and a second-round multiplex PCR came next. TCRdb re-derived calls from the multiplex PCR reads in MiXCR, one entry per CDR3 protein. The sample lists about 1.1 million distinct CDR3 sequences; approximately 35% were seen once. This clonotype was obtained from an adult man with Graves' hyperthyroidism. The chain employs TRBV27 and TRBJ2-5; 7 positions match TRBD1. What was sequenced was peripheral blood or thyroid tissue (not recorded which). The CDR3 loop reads CASSSIRDRQETQYF. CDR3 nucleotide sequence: TGTGCCAGCAGTTCCATCCGGGACAGACAAGAGACCCAGTACTTC.